Each of the 19 T cell receptor beta chains below was sequenced from the same sample in a study of Graves' ophthalmopathy and Graves' hyperthyroidism. TCR beta CDR3 amplification used RNA transcripts. The first-round RT-PCR employed HTBI primers together with the Qiagen OneStep RT-PCR kit. A multiplex PCR was then performed as the second round. TCRdb recomputed calls from the multiplex PCR reads with MiXCR, one row per CDR3 protein. The sample has hundreds of thousands of distinct CDR3 sequences; about two fifths are singletons. The sequenced sample was peripheral blood. These receptors were obtained from an adult man with Graves' ophthalmopathy.

Notes on this clonotype: A much larger clonotype is one base distant, so this may be a read error. The CDR3 coding sequence is TGTGCCATCAGTGATACGGGACTTGGACAAGAGGCCCAGTACTTC. Protein: CAISDTGLGQEAQYF. The chain is built from TRBV10-3 and TRBJ2-5; the D gene is possibly TRBD2 (6 bases). This CDR3 has 15 amino acids. Per the germline V gene, CDR1 is ENHRY and CDR2 is SYGVKD.

A remark on this clonotype: A much larger clonotype is one base distant, so this may be a read error. The chain is built from TRBV5-1 and TRBJ2-7, with D perhaps matching TRBD1 (6 bases). The CDR3 contains 15 residues. The ends were cut back, 5 bases at V and 5 bases at J, with 20 bases in the middle. Germline-derived CDR1 and CDR2 are SGHRS and YFSETQ. CDR3 coding DNA: TGCGCCAGCAGGCCTCGTCCACAGGGCCTACACGAGCAGTACTTC. It codes for CASRPRPQGLHEQYF.

This clonotype was observed a few times. The V and J genes are TRBV24-1 and TRBJ2-3; D may be TRBD1 or TRBD2 (6 bases each). Germline V gene sequence: CDR1 KGHDR, CDR2 SFDVKD. The CDR3 is made up of 16 amino acids. V was trimmed by 3 bases and J by 2 bases, leaving 14 bases between them. CDR3 residues: CATSDGSGAVTDTQYF. The DNA for the CDR3 is TGTGCCACCAGTGATGGATCGGGGGCCGTCACAGATACGCAGTATTTT.

The chain links TRBV5-1 to TRBJ1-4, with 11 bases that match TRBD1. There are 15 residues in the CDR3. Germline lookup yields CDR1 SGHRS and CDR2 YFSETQ. J gave up 9 bases and V 4 bases, and 8 bases lay outside the gene matches. CDR3 amino acids: CASSPRTGGNKKLFF. CDR3 coding DNA: TGCGCCAGCAGCCCCAGGACAGGGGGCAACAAAAAACTGTTTTTT. Supplemented by reference TRBV5-1 and TRBJ1-4, the full variable domain reads KAGVTQTPRYLIKTRGQQVTLSCSPISGHRSVSWYQQTPGQGLQFLFEYFSETQRNKGNFPGRFSGRQFSNSRSEMNVSTLELGDSALYLCASSPRTGGNKKLFFGSGTQLSVL.

This clonotype has ten or more counts. J is TRBJ1-1 and V is TRBV10-3; 11 nucleotides line up with TRBD1. Germline CDR1 ENHRY, CDR2 SYGVKD. This CDR3 contains 15 residues. Unmatched junction bases numbered 3, after V lost 3 bases and J lost 3 bases. CDR3 region: CAISDEGQGDTEAFF. The CDR3, as DNA: TGTGCCATCAGTGACGAGGGACAGGGGGACACTGAAGCTTTCTTT.

The rearrangement joins TRBV2 to TRBJ1-4; 8 bases are a match to TRBD1. V shed 6 bases, J shed 7 bases, and the junction held 7 bases outside the gene matches. CDR3 length equals 14 residues. Germline V gives CDR1 SNHLY, CDR2 FYNNEI. The CDR3 sequence is CASRQQGGGEKLFF. The CDR3 region has the DNA TGTGCCAGCAGGCAACAGGGGGGTGGTGAAAAACTGTTTTTT.

This clonotype was observed at least ten times. This chain links TRBV6-6 with TRBJ1-5, with 9 bases identical to TRBD1. Germline V gene lookup returns CDR1 MNHNY and CDR2 SVGAGI (reference sequence). The CDR3 runs to 15 residues. V lost 5 bases to trimming and J lost 6 bases; unmatched junction nucleotides: 8. The CDR3 bases are TGTGCCAGCAGTGAGATGGGACAGGGATCTCAGCCCCAGCATTTT. The encoded protein is CASSEMGQGSQPQHF.

This clonotype has just a few counts. The J gene is TRBJ2-7, the V gene TRBV25-1, with 9 bases identical to TRBD1. Germline CDR1 MGHDK, CDR2 SYGVNS. V was clipped by 6 bases and J by 3 bases; unmatched bases: 12. CDR3 length: 16 residues. The CDR3 nucleotides are TGTGCCAGCAGCCAAGATCTAGGACAGGGGTTCTACGAGCAGTACTTC. This translates into CASSQDLGQGFYEQYF.

This clonotype was seen a few times. This chain's CDR3 is CSARDTNRGPRETQYF. The CDR3 DNA follows: TGCAGTGCTAGAGATACAAACAGAGGTCCCCGGGAGACCCAGTACTTC. The chain recombines TRBV20-1 with TRBJ2-5, with D unresolved. Looked up from germline, CDR1 is DFQATT and CDR2 is SNEGSKA (reference sequence). Trimming pared 0 bases from V and 5 bases from J, leaving 19 bases between. The CDR3 contains 16 residues.

J is TRBJ1-5 and V is TRBV15; D unresolved. The length of the CDR3 is 17 residues. Between the trimmed V and J ends, which lost 5 bases and 1 base, there was a span of 18 bases. Germline assignment: CDR1 LNHNV and CDR2 YYDKDF (reference sequence). CDR3 in DNA: TGTGCCACCAGCCACGGGCGAGGGTGGGCGAGCAATCAGCCCCAGCATTTT. Amino acids: CATSHGRGWASNQPQHF.

In DNA form, the CDR3 reads TGCAGCGTTGAATGGACAGGGGCTGGCACTGAAGCTTTCTTT. It specifies CSVEWTGAGTEAFF. This sequence joins TRBV29-1 and TRBJ1-1; 9 bases fit TRBD1. Unmatched junction bases numbered 5, after V lost 2 bases and J lost 4 bases. The CDR3 spans 14 residues. Per the germline V gene, CDR1 is SQVTM and CDR2 is ANQGSEA.

Turning to this clonotype: This CDR3 fails to terminate in the conserved phenylalanine or tryptophan, so it likely reflects a read error. It is unclear where the CDR3 begins or ends on the DNA, so no DNA is shown, and the CDR3 is as TCRdb lists it. This chain joins TRBV6-4 and TRBJ1-4. The CDR3 contains 8 residues when both ends are counted. Per the germline V gene, CDR1 is MRHNA and CDR2 is SNTAGT. This CDR3 is CASTNEGP.

The chain recombines TRBV20-1 with TRBJ1-3; D gene unclear. Germline V CDR1 and CDR2: DFQATT, SNEGSKA (reference sequence). The CDR3 has 14 residues. Trimming took 5 bases from V and 0 from J, leaving 11 bases between them. CDR3 in DNA: TGCAGTGCTCACCCGACTAGCTCTGGAAACACCATATATTTT. This gives the protein CSAHPTSSGNTIYF.

The V and J genes are TRBV27 and TRBJ1-1; D not certain. The germline V and J ends were trimmed by 0 bases and 1 base, with 6 bases remaining between them. The CDR3 is 14 residues long. Germline V CDR1 and CDR2: MNHEY, SMNVEV (reference sequence). The CDR3 loop is CASSLSRSNTEAFF. The CDR3 nucleotides read TGTGCCAGCAGTTTATCACGCTCGAACACTGAAGCTTTCTTT.

This chain connects TRBV7-9 to TRBJ2-2; TRBD1 agrees at 9 bases. Trimming took 4 bases from V and 8 from J; bases not matched to a gene: 8. Per germline, CDR1 SEHNR and CDR2 FQNEAQ (reference sequence). The CDR3 runs 15 residues. For the CDR3, the DNA is TGTGCCAGCAGCTGGTACAGGGGGCCGACGGGGGAGCTGTTTTTT. Protein sequence: CASSWYRGPTGELFF.

The J gene is TRBJ1-2, the V gene TRBV20-1; D might be TRBD1 (5 bases). Deletions cut 2 bases from V and 1 base from J, with 14 bases between. Germline V gene lookup returns CDR1 DFQATT and CDR2 SNEGSKA (reference sequence). The CDR3 contains 15 residues. The CDR3 region is CSARQGRGGNYGYTF. The DNA of the CDR3 is TGCAGTGCTAGACAGGGTCGGGGCGGTAACTATGGCTACACCTTC.

The chain employs TRBV15 and TRBJ1-2; D is perhaps TRBD1 (5 bases). Germline V gene lookup returns CDR1 LNHNV and CDR2 YYDKDF (reference sequence). The CDR3 length is 14 residues. V was pared by 2 bases and J by 4 bases, with 11 bases between. CDR3 nucleotide sequence: TGTGCCACCAGCAGAAGCAGGGAGGGCTATGGCTACACCTTC. Residues: CATSRSREGYGYTF.

This clonotype was seen ten or more times. The genes are TRBV5-1 and TRBJ2-7; TRBD2 might be the D (6 bases). Germline CDR1 SGHRS, CDR2 YFSETQ. Trimming took off 4 bases at V and 0 bases at J, with 11 bases between the two ends. The CDR3 sequence is 14 residues long. As DNA, the CDR3 is TGCGCCAGCAGCCGGGGGACTTCCTCCTACGAGCAGTACTTC. This translates into CASSRGTSSYEQYF. The full variable domain, with the rest looked up from reference TRBV5-1 and TRBJ2-7, is KAGVTQTPRYLIKTRGQQVTLSCSPISGHRSVSWYQQTPGQGLQFLFEYFSETQRNKGNFPGRFSGRQFSNSRSEMNVSTLELGDSALYLCASSRGTSSYEQYFGPGTRLTVT.

Remarks on this clonotype: A much larger clone lies a single base off, so this may be a read error. The chain uses TRBV7-2 and TRBJ2-2, with D perhaps TRBD2 (5 bases). There are 17 residues in the CDR3. CDR1 and CDR2 (germline): SGHTA, FQGNSA. DNA for the CDR3: TGTGACAGCAGCTTAGCGTCCCCCCGCTGGAACACCGGGGAGCTGTTTTTT. It is translated as CDSSLASPRWNTGELFF.